One sample yielded the 25 T cell receptor beta chains listed below, sequenced in a study of T cell responses to AZD1222 COVID-19 vaccine (dated by TCRdb to about 2021). Library creation used the immunoSEQ multiplex PCR assay. TCRdb carries this immuneACCESS record with in-frame sequences only. Its versions omit some clonotypes, under half of them owing to an unresolved V gene in the studies checked, with the rest unexplained. For this sample the table gives about 160,000 clones, of which roughly 94% were detected only once. About 1% of the sample is taken by the ten largest. The sample's time point, from its label and the paper: about 28 days (+/-7) after the second vaccine dose. The sample was peripheral blood, taken 28 days after the second AZD1222 dose. The receptors originated from an adult who received the AZD1222 COVID-19 vaccine.

CDR3 coding DNA: TGTGCTAGTGGTTTGGTCCTATCCGGCAATCAGCCCCAGCATTTT. Translation gives CASGLVLSGNQPQHF. The chain has TRBV12-5 and TRBJ1-5, with no clear D. The ends were cut back, 0 bases at V and 2 bases at J, with 8 bases in the middle. The CDR3 runs 15 residues. Germline-derived CDR1 and CDR2 are LGHNT and FRNRAP.

The rearrangement joins TRBV30 to TRBJ1-1; D not certain. CDR3 length: 12 residues. Trimming took off 3 bases at V and 8 bases at J, with 13 bases between the two ends. Germline V CDR1 and CDR2: GTSNPN, SVGIG (reference sequence). In DNA, the CDR3 is TGTGCCTGGAGCCGCAACGGGGAAGAAGCTTTCTTT. This sequence encodes CAWSRNGEEAFF. The full variable domain, completed using reference TRBV30 and TRBJ1-1, is SQTIHQWPATLVQPVGSPLSLECTVEGTSNPNLYWYRQAAGRGLQLLFYSVGIGQISSEVPQNLSASRPQDRQFILSSKKLLLSDSGFYLCAWSRNGEEAFFGQGTRLTVV.

The chain is built from TRBV5-4 and TRBJ2-3, with 9 bases aligning to TRBD1. Trimming removed 3 bases from V and 1 base from J; junction bases left unmatched: 3. Germline CDR1 SGHNT, CDR2 YYREEE (reference sequence). The CDR3 has 15 residues. DNA for the CDR3: TGTGCCAGCAGCTCGCGACAGGGGGGCACAGATACGCAGTATTTT. Its translation: CASSSRQGGTDTQYF.

The chain is built from TRBV9 and TRBJ1-5; D is unresolved. V gave up 3 bases and J gave up 3 bases, with 13 bases separating them. The CDR3 spans 15 residues. The V gene's germline CDR1 is SGDLS and CDR2 YYNGEE. The CDR3 DNA sequence: TGTGCCAGCAGCGCCGAGGGCGGTCCCAATCAGCCCCAGCATTTT. It encodes CASSAEGGPNQPQHF.

The V and J genes are TRBV29-1 and TRBJ2-3; D is ambiguous. Germline V CDR1 and CDR2: SQVTM, ANQGSEA. Trimming removed 5 bases from V and 2 bases from J, with 14 bases in between. This CDR3 is 14 amino acids long. CDR3 DNA: TGCAGCGTTAAGACCCAGACGACCACAGATACGCAGTATTTT. Protein: CSVKTQTTTDTQYF.

This chain connects TRBV19 to TRBJ1-1; D remains ambiguous. V was clipped by 3 bases and J by 3 bases, with 17 bases between them. The germline CDR1 and CDR2 sequences are LNHDA and SQIVND (reference sequence). The length of the CDR3 is 16 residues. The chain's CDR3 is CASSILSAAGYTEAFF. CDR3 nucleotides: TGTGCCAGTAGTATTTTGTCAGCGGCCGGGTACACTGAAGCTTTCTTT.

The chain employs TRBV20-1 and TRBJ2-1, with D unresolved. Trimming pared 3 bases from V and 0 bases from J, leaving 12 bases between. CDR3 size: 15 residues. CDR1 DFQATT and CDR2 SNEGSKA come from the germline V gene (reference sequence). The CDR3 nucleotides are TGCAGTGCTAGTGGAAGTCCTGCCTCCTACAATGAGCAGTTCTTC. This gives the protein CSASGSPASYNEQFF.

The CDR3 is CASSEPHFGNTIYF. DNA for the CDR3: TGTGCCAGCAGTGAGCCTCATTTTGGAAACACCATATATTTT. The chain uses TRBV2 and TRBJ1-3; D remains ambiguous. This CDR3 has 14 residues. Trimming stripped 3 bases from V and 3 bases from J, with 9 bases between. Per germline, CDR1 SNHLY and CDR2 FYNNEI.

The chain's CDR3 is CASSYKGSSTDTQYF. The CDR3 DNA is TGTGCCAGCAGTTACAAGGGATCTAGCACAGATACGCAGTATTTT. This chain connects TRBV6-5 to TRBJ2-3; D unclear. Trimming took 2 bases from V and 0 from J, leaving 9 bases between them. Germline CDR1 is MNHEY and CDR2 is SVGAGI. This CDR3 spans 15 amino acids.

The V and J genes are TRBV29-1 and TRBJ1-1; D call uncertain. Germline assignment: CDR1 SQVTM and CDR2 ANQGSEA. This CDR3 spans 14 amino acids. Trimming stripped 1 base from V and 2 bases from J, with 11 bases between. CDR3 bases: TGCAGCGTTGAAGTTGAGCGGGTCAACACTGAAGCTTTCTTT. It yields the protein CSVEVERVNTEAFF.

Concerning this clone itself: Additional DNA sequences in this sample encode the identical CDR3. This chain joins TRBV6-5 and TRBJ1-5, with D tentatively TRBD1 (6 bases). This CDR3 is 15 amino acids long. CDR1 is MNHEY and CDR2 is SVGAGI in the germline V gene. V gave up 4 bases and J gave up 0 bases, with 10 bases separating them. The CDR3 DNA sequence: TGTGCCAGCAGTTCGACAGGTTATAGCAATCAGCCCCAGCATTTT. It is translated as CASSSTGYSNQPQHF.

This chain uses TRBV5-1 with TRBJ2-2; D possibly uses TRBD1 or TRBD2 (5 bases each). The CDR3 sequence is 17 residues long. Trimming left V 4 bases short and J 0 bases short, with 16 bases between. Germline V CDR1 and CDR2: SGHRS, YFSETQ. The CDR3 is CASSPGWGPPNTGELFF. The CDR3 DNA sequence: TGCGCCAGCAGCCCGGGTTGGGGACCACCGAACACCGGGGAGCTGTTTTTT.

V gene TRBV2 combines with J gene TRBJ1-6; 8 bases map to TRBD1. This CDR3 is 14 amino acids long. CDR1 and CDR2 (germline): SNHLY, FYNNEI. V shed 3 bases, J shed 10 bases, and the junction held 5 bases outside the gene matches. The CDR3 reads CASSDQGAGSPLHF. CDR3 bases: TGTGCCAGCAGTGACCAGGGGGCAGGATCACCCCTCCACTTT.

This chain links TRBV18 with TRBJ1-5, with 7 bases matching TRBD1. The CDR3 spans 15 residues. Losses at the gene ends were 6 bases for V and 3 bases for J; bases not matched to a gene: 8. Germline CDR1 and CDR2: KGHSH and LQKENI. The CDR3: CASSVGTANNQPQHF. The CDR3 DNA is TGTGCCAGCTCTGTAGGGACAGCAAACAATCAGCCCCAGCATTTT.

The rearrangement links TRBV29-1 to TRBJ2-7, with D perhaps assigned TRBD1 or TRBD2 (6 bases each). The CDR3 loop spans 15 amino acids. In germline, CDR1 is SQVTM, CDR2 ANQGSEA. V was cut by 0 bases and J by 2 bases, with 14 bases left in between. The CDR3 nucleotides are TGCAGCGTTGAAGAGAGGGGGGACGGAGCCTACGAGCAGTACTTC. Its protein is CSVEERGDGAYEQYF.

This chain uses TRBV12-3 or TRBV12-4 with TRBJ1-2; tentatively, D is TRBD1 (6 bases). V was clipped by 5 bases and J by 5 bases, with 12 bases between them. The CDR3 loop spans 13 amino acids. The CDR3 nucleotides are TGTGCCAGCAGTCCTAATACAGGGTATGGCTACACCTTC. Amino acid sequence: CASSPNTGYGYTF.

The chain carries TRBV2 and TRBJ1-1; D is uncertain. The CDR3 loop spans 14 amino acids. The ends were cut back, 3 bases at V and 5 bases at J, with 13 bases in the middle. Per the germline V gene, CDR1 is SNHLY and CDR2 is FYNNEI. The CDR3 is CASSDRVSRTEAFF. CDR3 coding DNA: TGTGCCAGCAGTGATAGGGTCAGCCGTACTGAAGCTTTCTTT.

This chain uses TRBV7-9 with TRBJ2-2; D gene unclear. V was clipped by 1 base and J by 7 bases, with 7 bases between them. The CDR3 sequence is 13 residues long. Germline V CDR1 and CDR2: SEHNR, FQNEAQ (reference sequence). The CDR3 nucleotides read TGTGCCAGCAGCTTAGTTGTCGACGGGGAGCTGTTTTTT. As protein: CASSLVVDGELFF.

This chain joins TRBV5-1 and TRBJ1-1; 7 nucleotides line up with TRBD1. Trimming took 4 bases from V and 1 from J; bases not matched to a gene: 10. Germline V CDR1 and CDR2: SGHRS, YFSETQ. The CDR3 has 16 amino acids. For the CDR3, the DNA is TGCGCCAGCAGCCCCATCGCCGGGACAGAGAACACTGAAGCTTTCTTT. It is translated as CASSPIAGTENTEAFF. The full variable domain, with the rest looked up from reference TRBV5-1 and TRBJ1-1, is KAGVTQTPRYLIKTRGQQVTLSCSPISGHRSVSWYQQTPGQGLQFLFEYFSETQRNKGNFPGRFSGRQFSNSRSEMNVSTLELGDSALYLCASSPIAGTENTEAFFGQGTRLTVV.

This chain links TRBV19 with TRBJ1-2; D unresolved. V lost 4 bases and J 6 bases, leaving 6 bases between the germline ends. Germline lookup yields CDR1 LNHDA and CDR2 SQIVND (reference sequence). There are 11 residues in the CDR3. Here the CDR3 DNA reads TGTGCCAGTAGTAGATGGGATGGCTACACCTTC. Its protein product is CASSRWDGYTF.

The chain carries TRBV16 and TRBJ1-4; maybe TRBD1 (5 bases). The V and J ends lost 2 bases and 7 bases respectively, with 11 bases between them. The CDR3 has 14 amino acids. Germline loops: CDR1 KGHSY, CDR2 FQNENV. The CDR3 DNA is TGTGCCAGCAGCCAAGCCAGGGTTGGTGAAAAACTGTTTTTT. This codes for CASSQARVGEKLFF. Complete variable domain (other parts from reference TRBV16 and TRBJ1-4): GEEVAQTPKHLVRGEGQKAKLYCAPIKGHSYVFWYQQVLKNEFKFLISFQNENVFDETGMPKERFSAKCLPNSPCSLEIQATKLEDSAVYFCASSQARVGEKLFFGSGTQLSVL.

This chain connects TRBV14 to TRBJ1-1; D is unclear. V was shortened by 1 base and J by 4 bases, with 7 bases between the two germline ends. This CDR3 has 13 amino acids. In germline, CDR1 is SGHDN, CDR2 FVKESK. The CDR3 bases are TGTGCCAGCAGCCAAGTGTGGTCCACTGAAGCTTTCTTT. Translated: CASSQVWSTEAFF.

V and J are TRBV19 and TRBJ1-1; no clear D gene. The CDR3 loop spans 16 amino acids. V lost 6 bases and J lost 4, with 21 bases in between. The germline CDR1 and CDR2 sequences are LNHDA and SQIVND (reference sequence). For the CDR3, the DNA is TGTGCCAGTAGCCAATGGGTCACTTCTGAGGGCACTGAAGCTTTCTTT. Protein: CASSQWVTSEGTEAFF.

The rearrangement uses TRBV7-9 and TRBJ1-1; D is unresolved. V was cut by 1 base and J by 4 bases, with 7 bases left in between. The CDR3 spans 13 residues. In germline, CDR1 is SEHNR, CDR2 FQNEAQ (reference sequence). The CDR3 spells CASSLGWGTEAFF. DNA for the CDR3: TGTGCCAGCAGCTTAGGATGGGGCACTGAAGCTTTCTTT.

The chain recombines TRBV10-2 with TRBJ1-6, with 8 nucleotides matching TRBD1. Germline V gene data show CDR1 as WSHSY and CDR2 as SAAADI. This CDR3 spans 14 amino acids. V was pared by 3 bases and J by 7 bases, with 2 bases of the junction left unmatched. The CDR3 region has the DNA TGCGCCAGCAGTGATCAGGGGGCAAATTCACCCCTCCACTTT. Translating it yields CASSDQGANSPLHF.